A selection of T cell receptor beta chains follows, all from one sample in a study of CD8 T cells in Susac syndrome. TCRdb called the immunoSEQ multiplex PCR reads again in MiXCR, with one record for every CDR3 protein. The data show more than 150,000 distinct CDR3 sequences, 85% to 95% seen once. The sequenced sample consisted of CD4+ T cells from PBMCs. Receptor source: a human donor with Susac syndrome. Each CDR3 is given with its conserved first and last residue. D genes are given only for firm matches. For some rows the clone size is stated as once, few or many, or as a class when expanded; others skip it.

d_gene	v_gene	abundance	j_gene	CDR3aa	CDR3nt
NA	TRBV24-1	NA	TRBJ2-5	CATSDAGRRPETQYF	TGTGCCACCAGTGATGCGGGACGCCGGCCGGAGACCCAGTACTTC
TRBD1	TRBV5-6	NA	TRBJ1-2	CASSLGDRSYGYTF	TGTGCCAGCAGCTTGGGGGACAGAAGCTATGGCTACACCTTC
NA	TRBV7-8	NA	TRBJ1-3	CASSLVRGSGNTIYF	TGTGCCAGCAGCCTAGTTAGGGGCTCAGGAAACACCATATATTTT
NA	TRBV4-2	NA	TRBJ1-1	CASSQDRDEAFF	TGTGCCAGCAGCCAAGACAGGGATGAAGCTTTCTTT
NA	TRBV20-1	NA	TRBJ2-1	CSAQSQTTRISNAYNEQFF	TGCAGTGCTCAATCCCAAACTACCCGGATAAGTAATGCTTACAATGAGCAGTTCTTC
TRBD2	TRBV5-4	few	TRBJ2-3	CASSWTSGGTDTQYF	TGTGCCAGCAGCTGGACTAGCGGGGGCACAGATACGCAGTATTTT
NA	TRBV29-1	NA	TRBJ2-5	CSLGSRETQYF	TGCAGCCTAGGGTCCCGAGAGACCCAGTACTTC
NA	TRBV29-1	NA	TRBJ2-3	CSVEAGHSTTDF	TGCAGCGTTGAAGCGGGACATTCCACCACCGATTTT
TRBD1	TRBV29-1	NA	TRBJ1-1	CSGLQGTEAFF	TGCAGCGGATTACAGGGGACTGAAGCTTTCTTT
NA	TRBV6-1	NA	TRBJ2-7	CASSVSTYEQYF	TGTGCCAGCAGTGTCAGTACCTACGAGCAGTACTTC
NA	TRBV29-1	NA	TRBJ1-2	CSVVTAYGYTF	TGCAGCGTCGTGACAGCCTATGGCTACACCTTC
NA	TRBV9	NA	TRBJ2-3	CASSVIGVGTQYF	TGTGCCAGCAGCGTAATTGGCGTCGGTACGCAGTATTTT
NA	TRBV6-1	NA	TRBJ2-1	CASDKAHEQFF	TGTGCCAGCGACAAGGCTCATGAGCAGTTCTTC
NA	TRBV6-5	NA	TRBJ2-7	CASSYTGSYEQYF	TGTGCCAGCAGTTATACAGGGTCCTACGAGCAGTACTTC
NA	TRBV5-1	NA	TRBJ2-7	CASSRESGSYEQYF	TGCGCCAGCAGTAGGGAGAGTGGCTCCTACGAGCAGTACTTC
NA	TRBV2	NA	TRBJ2-5	CASSPSTETQYF	TGTGCCAGCAGTCCTAGCACGGAGACCCAGTACTTC
NA	TRBV29-1	NA	TRBJ1-1	CSVRELGSEAFF	TGCAGCGTTCGTGAATTGGGGAGTGAAGCTTTCTTT